Only one count was recorded for the clone carrying this T cell receptor (beta chain). What it recognizes is unknown. Sequenced by immunoSEQ multiplex PCR; TCRdb stores in-frame clones only, minus some. The top ten clones hold about 5% of a sample with 60,000 or so clones, around 90% of them seen once. This sample was included in a study of OX40 agonist ivuxolimab in advanced cancers. The wider study: Patients got intravenous ivuxolimab at 0.01 to 10 mg/kg every 2 weeks. Study-wide results and caveats: Expanded clones belonging to CD8+ T cells outnumbered, on average, those of CD4+. Specificity for antigen went undetermined in the expanded peripheral T cells. CD4+ and CD8+ blood T cells expanded clonally by week 6 at 0.1 to 3.0 mg/kg.

With V trimmed by 9 bases and J by 2 bases, 6 bases remained unmatched. The germline V gene has CDR1 MDHEN and CDR2 SYDVKM. The CDR3 has 14 amino acids. The V call is TRBV28, the J call TRBJ2-4; 8 bases line up with TRBD1. The sequence was collected from an adult with an advanced solid tumor such as melanoma, head and neck, liver or kidney cancer. The sequencing here drew on CD4+ or CD8+ T cells sorted from blood, taken in a trial of the OX40 agonist ivuxolimab. The DNA for the CDR3 is TGTGCCAGTACAGGGGGATTAACCAAAAACATTCAGTACTTC. This translates into CASTGGLTKNIQYF. Full variable domain (remainder filled in from reference TRBV28 and TRBJ2-4): DVKVTQSSRYLVKRTGEKVFLECVQDMDHENMFWYRQDPGLGLRLIYFSYDVKMKEKGDIPEGYSVSREKKERFSLILESASTNQTSMYLCASTGGLTKNIQYFGAGTRLSVL.